These 31 T cell receptor beta chains originate from one sample sequenced in a study of cytomegalovirus exposure and HLA in healthy donors. The PCR made use of 60 Vbeta and 13 Jbeta primers. Profiled with immunoSEQ multiplex PCR; TCRdb holds only in-frame clones, not every one. Altogether 210,000 or so clones are present, approximately 85% being singletons, with the ten largest covering 0.2% to 0.25%. The sequenced sample was PBMCs. These receptors came from a girl aged 2 to 9 in good health and CMV-seronegative.

Concerning this clone itself: A junction boundary mismatches the germline segment, possibly from a read error. This chain links TRBV7-9 with TRBJ2-1; D remains ambiguous. Per germline, CDR1 SEHNR and CDR2 FQNEAQ (reference sequence). CDR3 length: 12 residues. The CDR3 region is CSSSPGPVREFF. CDR3 DNA: TGTTCCAGCAGCCCAGGTCCCGTTCGTGAGTTCTTC. Based on the CDR3 plus reference TRBV7-9 and TRBJ2-1, the full variable domain is DTGVSQNPRHKITKRGQNVTFRCDPISEHNRLYWYRQTLGQGPEFLTYFQNEAQLEKSRLLSDRFSAERPKGSFSTLEIQRTEQGDSAMYLCSSSPGPVREFFGPGTRLTVL.

This clone was counted a few times. This chain links TRBV6-5 with TRBJ2-2, with a tentative D call TRBD1 (5 bases). This CDR3 region has 14 residues. The V and J ends lost 5 bases and 5 bases respectively, with 12 bases between them. The germline gives CDR1 MNHEY, CDR2 SVGAGI. CDR3 region: CASSMPGLTGELFF. As DNA, the CDR3 is TGTGCCAGCAGTATGCCAGGGCTTACCGGGGAGCTGTTTTTT.

The V gene is TRBV5-4, the J gene TRBJ2-7, with 8 bases aligning to TRBD2. Germline CDR1 is SGHNT and CDR2 is YYREEE (reference sequence). This CDR3 contains 15 residues. V was clipped by 0 bases and J by 4 bases; unmatched bases: 6. The CDR3 DNA reads as TGTGCCAGCAGCTTGGTGAGCGGGAGTAAGTACGAGCAGTACTTC. It codes for CASSLVSGSKYEQYF.

Notes on this clone: A read error may produce the germline difference seen at one junction end. V is TRBV7-6 and J is TRBJ2-1; 12 nucleotides match TRBD1. The CDR3 is 21 residues long. Germline-derived CDR1 and CDR2 are SGHVS and FNYEAQ. The CDR3 nucleotides read TGTGCCAGCAACTTAGGTGCTCGACGGGACAGGGGGCCAAGGGCCTACAATGAGCAGTTCTTC. Its protein product is CASNLGARRDRGPRAYNEQFF.

This clone was counted once. The chain's CDR3 is CASSQEFGYGGEQYF. The CDR3, as DNA: TGCGCCAGCAGCCAAGAATTCGGTTACGGGGGCGAGCAGTACTTC. This rearrangement joins TRBV4-1 to TRBJ2-7; possible D gene TRBD2, 6 bases. CDR3 length: 15 amino acids. Germline CDR1 MGHRA, CDR2 YSYEKL. V lost 0 bases and J 6 bases, leaving 15 bases between the germline ends.

This chain uses TRBV21-1 with TRBJ1-1. TRBV21-1 is an annotated pseudogene. This CDR3 is 13 amino acids long. CDR3 coding DNA: TGTGCCAGCCCCCCGGAGATGAACACTGAAGCTTTCTTT. It codes for CASPPEMNTEAFF.

In this sample, this clone turned up once. The rearrangement links TRBV18 to TRBJ1-5; D possibly corresponds to TRBD1 (6 bases). The V gene lost 4 bases and the J gene lost 5 bases, with 12 bases spanning the gap. The CDR3 length is 14 residues. Per the germline V gene, CDR1 is KGHSH and CDR2 is LQKENI. The DNA of the CDR3 is TGTGCCAGCTCACAACAGGGTAGGGATCAGCCCCAGCATTTT. Amino acids: CASSQQGRDQPQHF.

The chain employs TRBV6-1 and TRBJ1-4; TRBD1 aligns across 7 bases. Germline lookup yields CDR1 MNHNS and CDR2 SASEGT. V trimming: 6 bases; J trimming: 8 bases; junction bases outside the gene matches: 6. CDR3 size: 13 residues. The CDR3 loop is CASSRTDREKLFF. Written as DNA, the CDR3 is TGTGCCAGCAGCCGTACGGACAGGGAAAAACTGTTTTTT.

The rearrangement uses TRBV2 and TRBJ2-1, with a weak D call TRBD1 (5 bases). Trimming stripped 7 bases from V and 9 bases from J, with 16 bases between. There are 13 residues in the CDR3. Germline V gives CDR1 SNHLY, CDR2 FYNNEI. The CDR3 DNA follows: TGTGCCAGCACCCCGAAGGGGCAGGCTGAGCAGTTCTTC. This gives the protein CASTPKGQAEQFF.

V and J are TRBV21-1 and TRBJ1-1; the D call TRBD1 from the table was never checked on the DNA. TRBV21-1 is recorded as a pseudogene. The CDR3 is 14 residues long. This CDR3 is CASSKGDRGTEAFF. In DNA form, the CDR3 reads TGTGCCAGCAGCAAAGGGGACAGGGGCACTGAAGCTTTCTTT.

The chain's CDR3 is CSVLTRHSNEQFF. The CDR3 DNA follows: TGCAGCGTGCTGACTAGGCACTCCAATGAGCAGTTCTTC. V usage is TRBV29-1 and J usage is TRBJ2-1; D perhaps matches TRBD2 (6 bases). Germline assignment: CDR1 SQVTM and CDR2 ANQGSEA. This CDR3 is built from 13 residues. V dropped 6 bases and J dropped 6 bases, with 15 bases sitting between them.

The rearrangement links TRBV4-2 to TRBJ2-2; D gene unclear. The CDR3 sequence is 17 residues long. Germline V gene lookup returns CDR1 LGHNA and CDR2 YNFKEQ. The V end lost 0 bases, the J end lost 2 bases, and 13 bases lay between the germline ends. CDR3 coding DNA: TGTGCCAGCAGCCAAGAAGGCAGGATGAGTAACACCGGGGAGCTGTTTTTT. This gives the protein CASSQEGRMSNTGELFF.

This clone was counted only a few times. V and J are TRBV29-1 and TRBJ2-3; 10 bases are a match to TRBD2. The CDR3 is 14 residues long. Germline V gives CDR1 SQVTM, CDR2 ANQGSEA. The J segment lost 4 bases and the V segment lost 6 bases, leaving 7 bases of the junction unmatched. The CDR3 region is CSVASGGAPDTQYF. The CDR3, as DNA: TGCAGCGTAGCAAGCGGGGGGGCACCAGATACGCAGTATTTT.

The rearrangement uses TRBV29-1 and TRBJ2-1; 7 bases line up with TRBD2. Per germline, CDR1 SQVTM and CDR2 ANQGSEA. CDR3 length equals 13 residues. With V trimmed by 7 bases and J by 14 bases, 17 bases remained unmatched. The CDR3: CSAIHPSGAFKFF. CDR3 bases: TGCAGCGCAATTCACCCTAGCGGCGCTTTTAAGTTCTTC.

As concerns this clone: The germline gene is not matched at one end of the junction; a read error may be the cause. The V gene is TRBV7-9, the J gene TRBJ1-1; D remains ambiguous. Germline-derived CDR1 and CDR2 are SEHNR and FQNEAQ (reference sequence). This CDR3 spans 12 amino acids. The CDR3 here is CSSSFEGTEAFF. Here the CDR3 DNA reads TGTTCCAGCAGCTTTGAGGGAACTGAAGCTTTCTTT.

The chain couples TRBV6-1 to TRBJ1-5; 7 bases fit TRBD1. From germline, CDR1 is MNHNS and CDR2 SASEGT. V trimming: 3 bases; J trimming: 4 bases; junction bases outside the gene matches: 9. The CDR3 contains 16 residues. CDR3 protein: CASSERDSRWNQPQHF. The CDR3 bases are TGTGCCAGCAGTGAGCGGGACAGTCGATGGAATCAGCCCCAGCATTTT.

The rearrangement joins TRBV5-1 to TRBJ1-2; TRBD1 is a possible D gene (5 bases). Trimming took 2 bases from V and 3 from J, leaving 8 bases between them. The CDR3 totals 13 residues. CDR1 is SGHRS, CDR2 YFSETQ, per germline. The CDR3 DNA follows: TGCGCCAGCAGCTTCAGGGAAGACTATGGCTACACCTTC. This sequence encodes CASSFREDYGYTF. The entire variable domain, with the rest obtained from reference TRBV5-1 and TRBJ1-2, is as follows: KAGVTQTPRYLIKTRGQQVTLSCSPISGHRSVSWYQQTPGQGLQFLFEYFSETQRNKGNFPGRFSGRQFSNSRSEMNVSTLELGDSALYLCASSFREDYGYTFGSGTRLTVV.

This chain connects TRBV7-9 to TRBJ1-2; 9 bases are shared with TRBD1. The CDR3 sequence is 14 residues long. V shed 5 bases, J shed 6 bases, and the junction held 7 bases outside the gene matches. Germline-derived CDR1 and CDR2 are SEHNR and FQNEAQ (reference sequence). In DNA, the CDR3 is TGTGCCAGCAGCCCTACAGGGGGCAAGGATGGCTACACCTTC. Protein product: CASSPTGGKDGYTF.

The chain recombines TRBV30 with TRBJ2-4, with D maybe TRBD2 (5 bases). This CDR3 is 11 amino acids long. Germline assignment: CDR1 GTSNPN and CDR2 SVGIG (reference sequence). V was trimmed by 2 bases and J by 13 bases, leaving 12 bases between them. The CDR3 reads CAWSSGVAQYF. For the CDR3, the DNA is TGTGCCTGGAGTAGCGGCGTTGCGCAGTACTTC.

The V gene is TRBV2, the J gene TRBJ2-7; no clear D gene. The germline CDR1 and CDR2 sequences are SNHLY and FYNNEI. Trimming took 1 base from V and 9 from J, leaving 10 bases between them. The CDR3 spans 12 residues. For the CDR3, the DNA is TGTGCCAGCAGTGAAGATCTATCCCGGCAGTACTTC. It codes for CASSEDLSRQYF.

This clone was seen only a few times. The chain uses TRBV6-1 and TRBJ2-4; D ambiguous. Trimming took off 3 bases at V and 0 bases at J, with 6 bases between the two ends. There are 14 residues in the CDR3. Germline loops: CDR1 MNHNS, CDR2 SASEGT. CDR3 sequence: CASSDSAAKNIQYF. CDR3 coding DNA: TGTGCCAGCAGTGATAGTGCAGCCAAAAACATTCAGTACTTC.

The genes are TRBV5-1 and TRBJ2-5, with D maybe TRBD1 (5 bases). Germline V CDR1 and CDR2: SGHRS, YFSETQ. V lost 1 base to trimming and J lost 5 bases, with 12 bases between them. The CDR3 loop spans 14 amino acids. CDR3 loop: CASSLLSKGETQYF. The CDR3 DNA sequence: TGCGCCAGCAGCTTGCTCTCGAAGGGGGAGACCCAGTACTTC.

The V and J genes are TRBV6-5 and TRBJ2-5, with D maybe TRBD2 (6 bases). Germline V gives CDR1 MNHEY, CDR2 SVGAGI. This CDR3 comprises 15 residues. The V and J ends lost 6 bases and 2 bases respectively, with 16 bases between them. The CDR3 is CASRRGSINQETQYF. CDR3 bases: TGTGCCAGCAGGCGGGGCAGTATTAATCAAGAGACCCAGTACTTC.

This chain links TRBV7-2 with TRBJ2-7; TRBD2 is a possible D gene (5 bases). Trimming took 0 bases from V and 3 from J, leaving 9 bases between them. Germline V gives CDR1 SGHTA, CDR2 FQGNSA. The CDR3 consists of 14 residues. CDR3 nucleotides: TGTGCCAGCAGCTTAGCGGGAGATCACTACGAGCAGTACTTC. It codes for CASSLAGDHYEQYF.

The chain is built from TRBV5-1 and TRBJ2-7, with 8 bases identical to TRBD2. The CDR3 consists of 15 residues. V shed 4 bases and J 0 bases; nucleotides not matched to a gene: 6. Germline V gene sequence: CDR1 SGHRS, CDR2 YFSETQ. The CDR3 spells CASSPISGVSYEQYF. The CDR3 DNA follows: TGCGCCAGCAGCCCGATTAGCGGGGTCTCCTACGAGCAGTACTTC.

The chain links TRBV6-5 to TRBJ1-3; a possible D gene is TRBD1 (5 bases). The CDR3 consists of 15 residues. V was trimmed by 7 bases and J by 4 bases, leaving 17 bases between them. The germline V gene has CDR1 MNHEY and CDR2 SVGAGI. For the CDR3, the DNA is TGTGCCAGCACTCTCCGAGGAGGGGAGGGAAACACCATATATTTT. This gives the protein CASTLRGGEGNTIYF.

The V and J genes are TRBV11-3 and TRBJ1-1; D possibly corresponds to TRBD1 (5 bases). Per germline, CDR1 SGHNT and CDR2 YENEEA. CDR3 length equals 15 residues. V lost 0 bases, J lost 2 bases, and 10 bases lay in between. This CDR3 is CASSLDGRVNTEAFF. In DNA form, the CDR3 reads TGTGCCAGCAGCTTAGACGGCAGGGTTAACACTGAAGCTTTCTTT.

The CDR3 region has the DNA TGTGCTAGTGCCCCGTCCCGGGGATGGTACACTGAAGCTTTCTTT. This gives the protein CASAPSRGWYTEAFF. The chain couples TRBV12-5 to TRBJ1-1; D remains ambiguous. Per germline, CDR1 LGHNT and CDR2 FRNRAP. V dropped 7 bases and J dropped 3 bases, with 18 bases sitting between them. The CDR3 totals 15 residues.

The V call is TRBV19, the J call TRBJ2-3, with 9 bases aligning to TRBD2. Germline CDR1 and CDR2: LNHDA and SQIVND (reference sequence). The CDR3 runs 15 residues. Trimming at V came to 7 bases and at J to 2 bases, leaving 7 bases not matched to a gene. In DNA, the CDR3 is TGTGCCAGTATGGTTTCTAGCGGGAACACAGATACGCAGTATTTT. Protein sequence: CASMVSSGNTDTQYF.

The V call is TRBV4-1, the J call TRBJ1-2; possibly TRBD1 for D (5 bases). The ends were cut back, 0 bases at V and 1 base at J, with 9 bases in the middle. The CDR3 consists of 15 residues. Germline CDR1 MGHRA, CDR2 YSYEKL. Here the CDR3 DNA reads TGCGCCAGCAGCCAAGAGGGGGGATATAACTATGGCTACACCTTC. This translates into CASSQEGGYNYGYTF.

The chain has TRBV30 and TRBJ2-2; 7 nucleotides line up with TRBD1. Germline CDR1 reads GTSNPN; CDR2 reads SVGIG (reference sequence). This CDR3 is built from 16 residues. The junction had 10 bases not matched to a gene; V was cut back by 6 bases and J by 0 bases. CDR3 sequence: CACAGTASSNTGELFF. CDR3 nucleotide sequence: TGTGCCTGCGCCGGGACAGCATCTTCGAACACCGGGGAGCTGTTTTTT.